The following is a TCR beta chain sequence with its context. Its matching antigen is unknown. Sequencing was performed with immunoSEQ multiplex PCR; in TCRdb, only in-frame clones are kept and a portion is missing. In the table there are over 70,000 clones, approximately 89% of which are singletons. This record comes from a study of T cell responses to AZD1222 COVID-19 vaccine. V lost 0 bases and J lost 1; bases outside the gene matches: 8. This CDR3 has 17 residues. Looked up from germline, CDR1 is LGHNA and CDR2 is YSLEER. Whole-study findings and limits: The breadth and depth of Spike-specific TCRs increased once two AZD1222 doses had been given. Just a handful of AZD1222 recipients were seropositive at baseline. The donor group comprised mostly white British people and more females; the analysis possibly underestimated clonal diversity.

The sequenced sample was peripheral blood, obtained 28 days after the second AZD1222 dose. The source is an adult who received the AZD1222 COVID-19 vaccine. The chain has TRBV4-3 and TRBJ2-7, with 8 bases lining up with TRBD1. CDR3: CASSQEWGTGWSYEQYF. The CDR3 bases are TGCGCCAGCAGCCAAGAATGGGGGACAGGTTGGTCCTACGAGCAGTACTTC.